The clone carrying this TCR beta chain qualifies as medium-sized (0.01 to 0.1%). This entry is derived from a study of blood T cell repertoires in COVID-19. Profiled with immunoSEQ multiplex PCR; TCRdb holds only in-frame clones, not every one. The profile shows a few hundred thousand clones, approximately 81% of them singletons. CDR1 is MNHEY and CDR2 is SVGAGI in the germline V gene. The V and J ends lost 0 bases and 9 bases, in that order; junction bases with no gene match: 4. The CDR3 extends over 15 amino acids. The sample consisted of peripheral blood. V usage is TRBV6-5 and J usage is TRBJ2-1, with TRBD2 matching over 11 bases. This TCR derives from a man younger than 45 with active or convalescent COVID-19. DNA for the CDR3: TGTGCCAGCAGTTACTCTAGCGGGGGGGCCTCTGAGCAGTTCTTC. It codes for CASSYSSGGASEQFF.